This T cell receptor (beta chain) was sequenced in a study of blood T cell repertoires in COVID-19. Sequencing was performed with immunoSEQ multiplex PCR; in TCRdb, only in-frame clones are kept and a portion is missing. The data contain nearly 250,000 clones, more than 70% of them seen just once; the ten biggest clones take up approximately 6%. The germline CDR1 and CDR2 sequences are LGHDT and YNNKEL (reference sequence). V was cut by 1 base and J by 8 bases, with 5 bases left in between. CDR3 size: 12 residues. The clonotype was recovered from an elderly woman with COVID-19, enrolled during active disease. The material sequenced was peripheral blood. The genes are TRBV3-1 (or the pseudogene TRBV3-2) and TRBJ2-2; D gene uncertain. The CDR3 region is CASSQGLGELFF. The DNA for the CDR3 is TGTGCCAGCAGCCAAGGTTTAGGGGAGCTGTTTTTT.